This T cell receptor beta chain was identified in a study of blood T cell repertoires in COVID-19. Overall study context: The origin of the acute and convalescent COVID-19 samples was the United States, Italy and Spain. The analysed material was cDNA or gDNA that came from T cells, B-cell-depleted T cells, or PBMCs.

Methods used by the authors: Amplification of reference gene primers was used by the study to estimate nucleated cell counts. Generated by immunoSEQ multiplex PCR, the TCRdb table keeps only in-frame clones and is missing some. That table supplies the V and J calls and clone size; D and trimming were determined from the DNA. Among fewer than 350,000 clones listed, around 89% were seen once. The CDR3 contains 12 residues. Trimming cost V 4 bases and J 3 bases, with 6 bases left between them. Looked up from germline, CDR1 is SGHDT and CDR2 is YYEEEE. Sample: peripheral blood. The sequence came from a middle-aged man with acute or convalescent COVID-19. The rearrangement uses TRBV5-6 and TRBJ2-3, with D possibly TRBD2 on 5 matching bases. CDR3 bases: TGTGCCAGCAGCGGGAGTACAGATACGCAGTATTTT. Residues: CASSGSTDTQYF.